This T cell receptor (beta chain) appears in the sequencing data of a study of OX40 agonist ivuxolimab in advanced cancers. Study-wide context: Patients received ivuxolimab, an agonistic anti-OX40 (CD134) antibody. Partial responses were recorded for three patients, including one with hepatocellular carcinoma and two with cutaneous melanoma. Points from the study as a whole: Partial responders dosed at 0.1-3.0 mg/kg displayed clonal expansion ranking among the lowest.

Cycle 7 day 1, cycle 4 day 1, and baseline were the timepoints at which blood was sampled. Profiled with immunoSEQ multiplex PCR; TCRdb holds only in-frame clones, not every one. This sample carries over 100,000 clones, around 95% of them seen once, and the ten largest clones take roughly 0.15%. Points on this clone: What it binds is not known.

CDR1 and CDR2 from the germline V gene are GTSNPN and SVGIG (reference sequence). The CDR3 totals 16 residues. V gave up 0 bases and J gave up 7 bases; unmatched junction bases: 6. The chain has TRBV30 and TRBJ1-6; 10 bases line up with TRBD1. The clonotype originates from an adult with an advanced solid tumor such as melanoma, head and neck, liver or kidney cancer. Sequencing was performed on CD4+ or CD8+ T cells sorted from blood, taken in a trial of the OX40 agonist ivuxolimab. CDR3 residues: CAWSVKAGQGNSPLHF. Here the CDR3 DNA reads TGTGCCTGGAGTGTAAAAGCGGGACAGGGGAATTCACCCCTCCACTTT.